This entry describes one T cell receptor (beta chain). This specimen belongs to a study of blood T cell repertoires in COVID-19. Across the study: Specimens from acute and convalescent COVID-19 originated in the United States, Italy and Spain. PBMCs, B-cell-depleted T cells, or T cells were the source of the cDNA or gDNA that made up the material.

Sequenced by immunoSEQ multiplex PCR; TCRdb stores in-frame clones only, minus some. Of 210,000 or so clones listed, approximately 87% are singletons. CDR1 is WSHSY and CDR2 is SAAADI in the germline V gene. This CDR3 has 14 amino acids. Trimming left V 6 bases short and J 4 bases short, with 13 bases between. The TCR was taken from a woman between 50 and 59 years old with acute or convalescent COVID-19. The sequenced material came from peripheral blood. The genes are TRBV10-2 and TRBJ2-1; D may be TRBD2 (6 bases). CDR3 DNA: TGCGCCAGCAGGGTGTCCGGGAGTTACAATGAGCAGTTCTTC. Translating gives CASRVSGSYNEQFF.